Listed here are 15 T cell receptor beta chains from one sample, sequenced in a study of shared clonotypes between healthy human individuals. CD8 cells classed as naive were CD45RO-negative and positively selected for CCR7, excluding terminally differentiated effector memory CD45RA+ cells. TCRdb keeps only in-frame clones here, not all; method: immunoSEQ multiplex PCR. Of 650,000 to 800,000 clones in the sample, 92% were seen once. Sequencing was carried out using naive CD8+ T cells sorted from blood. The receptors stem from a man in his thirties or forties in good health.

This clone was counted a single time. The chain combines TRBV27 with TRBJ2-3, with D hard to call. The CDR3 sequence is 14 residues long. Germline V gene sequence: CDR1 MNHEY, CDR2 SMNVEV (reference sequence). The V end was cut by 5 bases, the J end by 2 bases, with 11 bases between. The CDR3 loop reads CASSLFLDTDTQYF. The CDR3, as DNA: TGTGCCAGCAGTCTCTTTCTAGACACAGATACGCAGTATTTT.

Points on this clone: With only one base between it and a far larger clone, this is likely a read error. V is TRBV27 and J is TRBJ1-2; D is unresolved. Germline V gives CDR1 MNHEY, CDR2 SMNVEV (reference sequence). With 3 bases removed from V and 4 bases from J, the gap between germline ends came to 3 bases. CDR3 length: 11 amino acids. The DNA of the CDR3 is TGTGCCAGCAGTTTTCTCTATGGCTACACCTTC. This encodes CASSFLYGYTF.

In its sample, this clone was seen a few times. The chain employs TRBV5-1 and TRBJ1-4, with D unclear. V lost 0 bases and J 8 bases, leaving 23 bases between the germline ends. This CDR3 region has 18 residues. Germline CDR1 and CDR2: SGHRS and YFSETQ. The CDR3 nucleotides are TGCGCCAGCAGCTTGGGGTTCCAGGTTGGCAGGCCGAAGGAAAAACTGTTTTTT. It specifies CASSLGFQVGRPKEKLFF.

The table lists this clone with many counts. The CDR3 DNA reads as TGTGCCAGCAGCGACCAAGCTAAGTTTAACACCGGGGAGCTGTTTTTT. Amino acid sequence: CASSDQAKFNTGELFF. The chain employs TRBV9 and TRBJ2-2; D call uncertain. The germline V gene has CDR1 SGDLS and CDR2 YYNGEE. The CDR3 runs 16 residues. Trimming took off 3 bases at V and 2 bases at J, with 14 bases between the two ends.

CDR3 sequence reads: CASSSYEKLFF. DNA of the CDR3: TGTGCCAGCAGTTCTTATGAAAAACTGTTTTTT. The rearrangement joins TRBV28 to TRBJ1-4; D unresolved. The CDR3 contains 11 residues. Trimming took off 4 bases at V and 6 bases at J, with 3 bases between the two ends. The germline V gene has CDR1 MDHEN and CDR2 SYDVKM.

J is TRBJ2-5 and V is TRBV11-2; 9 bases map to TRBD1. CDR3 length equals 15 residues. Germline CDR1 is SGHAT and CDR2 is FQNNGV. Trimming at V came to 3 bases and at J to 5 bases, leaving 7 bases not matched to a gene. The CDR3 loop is CASSLWTGVEETQYF. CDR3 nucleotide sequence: TGTGCCAGCAGCTTGTGGACAGGGGTAGAGGAGACCCAGTACTTC.

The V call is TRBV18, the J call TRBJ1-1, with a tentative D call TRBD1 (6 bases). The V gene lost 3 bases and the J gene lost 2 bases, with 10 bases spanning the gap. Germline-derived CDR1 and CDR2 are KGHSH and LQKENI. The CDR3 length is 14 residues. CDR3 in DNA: TGTGCCAGCTCACCGGTGACAGGAAACACTGAAGCTTTCTTT. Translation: CASSPVTGNTEAFF.

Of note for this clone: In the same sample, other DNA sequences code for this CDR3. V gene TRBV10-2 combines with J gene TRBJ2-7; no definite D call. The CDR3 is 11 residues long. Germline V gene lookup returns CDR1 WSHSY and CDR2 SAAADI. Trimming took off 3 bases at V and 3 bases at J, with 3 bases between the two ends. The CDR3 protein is CASSEGYEQYF. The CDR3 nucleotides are TGCGCCAGCAGTGAAGGCTACGAGCAGTACTTC.

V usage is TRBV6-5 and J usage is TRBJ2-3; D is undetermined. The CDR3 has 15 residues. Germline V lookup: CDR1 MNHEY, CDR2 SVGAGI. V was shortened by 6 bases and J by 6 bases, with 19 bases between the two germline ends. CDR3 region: CASRPEWASIDTQYF. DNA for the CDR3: TGTGCCAGCAGGCCGGAGTGGGCCTCCATCGATACGCAGTATTTT.

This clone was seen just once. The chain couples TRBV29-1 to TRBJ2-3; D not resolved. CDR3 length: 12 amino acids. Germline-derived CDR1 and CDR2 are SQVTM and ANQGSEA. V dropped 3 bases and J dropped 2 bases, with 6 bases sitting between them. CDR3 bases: TGCAGCGTTGACACCATCACAGATACGCAGTATTTT. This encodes CSVDTITDTQYF.

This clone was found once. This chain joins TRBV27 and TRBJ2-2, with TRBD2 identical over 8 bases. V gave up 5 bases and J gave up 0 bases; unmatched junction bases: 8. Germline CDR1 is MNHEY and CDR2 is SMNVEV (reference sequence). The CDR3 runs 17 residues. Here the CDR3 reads CASSVLAGSANTGELFF. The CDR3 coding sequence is TGTGCCAGCAGTGTTCTAGCGGGTTCCGCGAACACCGGGGAGCTGTTTTTT.

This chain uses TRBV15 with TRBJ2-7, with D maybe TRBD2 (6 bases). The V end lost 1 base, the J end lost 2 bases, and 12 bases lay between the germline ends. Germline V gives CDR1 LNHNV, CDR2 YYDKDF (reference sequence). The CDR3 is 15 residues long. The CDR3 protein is CATSRGDSSPYEQYF. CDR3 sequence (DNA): TGTGCCACCAGCAGAGGGGACTCCTCCCCCTACGAGCAGTACTTC.

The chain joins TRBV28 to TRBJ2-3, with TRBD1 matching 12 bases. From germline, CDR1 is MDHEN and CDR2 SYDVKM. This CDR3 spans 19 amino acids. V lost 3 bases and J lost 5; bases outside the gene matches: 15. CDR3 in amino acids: CASSFRDRGQAGGLDTQYF. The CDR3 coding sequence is TGTGCCAGCAGTTTTAGGGACAGGGGGCAAGCGGGAGGCTTAGATACGCAGTATTTT.

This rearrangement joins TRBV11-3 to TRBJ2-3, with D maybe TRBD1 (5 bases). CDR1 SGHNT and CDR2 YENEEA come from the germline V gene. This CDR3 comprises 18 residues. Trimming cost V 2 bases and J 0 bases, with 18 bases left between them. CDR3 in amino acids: CASSLWNWRQSSTDTQYF. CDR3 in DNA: TGTGCCAGCAGCTTATGGAACTGGAGACAGTCTAGCACAGATACGCAGTATTTT.

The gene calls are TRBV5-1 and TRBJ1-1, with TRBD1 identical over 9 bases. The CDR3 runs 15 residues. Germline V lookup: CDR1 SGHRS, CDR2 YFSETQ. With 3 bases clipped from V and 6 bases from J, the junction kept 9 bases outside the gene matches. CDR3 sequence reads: CASSSVQGANAEAFF. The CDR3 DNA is TGCGCCAGCAGCTCCGTACAGGGGGCTAACGCTGAAGCTTTCTTT. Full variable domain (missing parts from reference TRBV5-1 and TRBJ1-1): KAGVTQTPRYLIKTRGQQVTLSCSPISGHRSVSWYQQTPGQGLQFLFEYFSETQRNKGNFPGRFSGRQFSNSRSEMNVSTLELGDSALYLCASSSVQGANAEAFFGQGTRLTVV.